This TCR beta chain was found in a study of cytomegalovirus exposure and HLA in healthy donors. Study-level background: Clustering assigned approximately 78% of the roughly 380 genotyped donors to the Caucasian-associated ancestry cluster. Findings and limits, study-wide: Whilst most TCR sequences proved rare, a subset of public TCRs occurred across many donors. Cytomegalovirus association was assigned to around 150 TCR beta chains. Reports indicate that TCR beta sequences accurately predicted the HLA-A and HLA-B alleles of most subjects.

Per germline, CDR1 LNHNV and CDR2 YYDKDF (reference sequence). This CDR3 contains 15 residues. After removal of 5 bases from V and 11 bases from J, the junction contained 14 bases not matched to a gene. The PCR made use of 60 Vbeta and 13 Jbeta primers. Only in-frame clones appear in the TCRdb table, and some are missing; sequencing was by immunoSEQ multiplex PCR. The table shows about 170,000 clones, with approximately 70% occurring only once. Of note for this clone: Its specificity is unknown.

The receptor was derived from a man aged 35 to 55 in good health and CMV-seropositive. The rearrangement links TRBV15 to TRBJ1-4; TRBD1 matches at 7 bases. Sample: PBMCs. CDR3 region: CATSGDRPKSGKLFF. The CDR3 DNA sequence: TGTGCCACCAGCGGGGACAGACCTAAGTCTGGTAAACTGTTTTTT.